This entry lists 13 T cell receptor beta chains sequenced from one sample in a study of blood T cell repertoires in COVID-19. Sequenced by immunoSEQ multiplex PCR; TCRdb stores in-frame clones only, minus some. The sample holds approximately 260,000 clones, approximately 89% seen once. The sequencing input was peripheral blood. The source of these receptors is a woman between 65 and 79 years old with COVID-19, enrolled during active disease.

The chain uses TRBV5-1 and TRBJ2-5; D not resolved. The CDR3 spans 14 residues. V dropped 1 base and J dropped 1 base, with 8 bases sitting between them. Germline V gene sequence: CDR1 SGHRS, CDR2 YFSETQ. DNA of the CDR3: TGCGCCAGCAGCTTGAACCGAGGCCAAGAGACCCAGTACTTC. Translation: CASSLNRGQETQYF.

V and J are TRBV15 and TRBJ1-1, with D unclear. Per germline, CDR1 LNHNV and CDR2 YYDKDF (reference sequence). This CDR3 has 12 residues. V was cut by 2 bases and J by 10 bases, with 11 bases left in between. The CDR3 here is CATSRTPGRAFF. Here the CDR3 DNA reads TGTGCCACCAGCAGAACACCCGGGAGAGCTTTCTTT.

The V gene is TRBV2, the J gene TRBJ1-2; D is perhaps TRBD1 (5 bases). Trimming shortened V by 3 bases and J by 8 bases, and 13 bases separated the two germline ends. The CDR3 has 13 residues. CDR1 SNHLY and CDR2 FYNNEI come from the germline V gene. The CDR3 here is CASSEEGDRGYTF. The CDR3 DNA reads as TGTGCCAGCAGTGAGGAAGGGGATAGAGGCTACACCTTC. Full variable domain (outside the CDR3, taken from reference TRBV2 and TRBJ1-2): EPEVTQTPSHQVTQMGQEVILRCVPISNHLYFYWYRQILGQKVEFLVSFYNNEISEKSEIFDDQFSVERPDGSNFTLKIRSTKLEDSAMYFCASSEEGDRGYTFGSGTRLTVV.

The chain is built from TRBV25-1 and TRBJ1-4, with a tentative D call TRBD1 (5 bases). The CDR3 spans 15 residues. V gave up 8 bases and J gave up 0 bases, with 13 bases separating them. Germline CDR1 reads MGHDK; CDR2 reads SYGVNS. Here the CDR3 reads CASSTGVATNEKLFF. The CDR3 nucleotides are TGTGCCAGCTCAACAGGAGTCGCAACTAATGAAAAACTGTTTTTT.

This clone has a single count. The rearrangement links TRBV10-3 to TRBJ1-3, with 7 bases fitting TRBD1. J lost 2 bases, V lost 4 bases, and 11 bases had no gene match. CDR1 is ENHRY, CDR2 SYGVKD, per germline. CDR3 length equals 17 residues. The CDR3 DNA follows: TGTGCCATCAGTGGAATAGGGACAGACTTAGCTGGAAACACCATATATTTT. Translation gives CAISGIGTDLAGNTIYF.

V is TRBV5-6 and J is TRBJ2-7, with D possibly matching TRBD2 (6 bases). The germline V gene has CDR1 SGHDT and CDR2 YYEEEE. This CDR3 has 14 residues. Trimming left V 5 bases short and J 0 bases short, with 12 bases between. The CDR3 loop is CASRWGTFSYEQYF. The CDR3 nucleotides are TGTGCCAGCAGGTGGGGGACTTTCTCCTACGAGCAGTACTTC.

The CDR3 coding sequence is TGTGCTAGTGAGCTAGCGGGGCCGAACACCGGGGAGCTGTTTTTT. Translation: CASELAGPNTGELFF. The chain links TRBV12-5 to TRBJ2-2, with 9 bases that match TRBD2. Trimming cost V 7 bases and J 0 bases; bases outside gene matches: 3. Germline lookup yields CDR1 LGHNT and CDR2 FRNRAP. The CDR3 covers 15 residues.

The V gene is TRBV7-3, the J gene TRBJ2-2; D perhaps matches TRBD1 (6 bases). This CDR3 has 17 residues. V gave up 1 base and J gave up 2 bases, with 14 bases separating them. From germline, CDR1 is SGHTA and CDR2 FQGTGA. CDR3 bases: TGTGCCAGCAGCTTAAGTGGGCCAGGGGAAAACACCGGGGAGCTGTTTTTT. Its protein product is CASSLSGPGENTGELFF.

The chain joins TRBV19 to TRBJ1-5; TRBD1 aligns across 8 bases. The V segment lost 3 bases and the J segment 4 bases; nucleotides outside the gene matches: 8. This CDR3 has 16 amino acids. Per the germline V gene, CDR1 is LNHDA and CDR2 is SQIVND (reference sequence). DNA of the CDR3: TGTGCCAGTAGTATGGCCCAACAGGGGGAGAATCAGCCCCAGCATTTT. Protein: CASSMAQQGENQPQHF.

The rearrangement links TRBV3-1 (or the pseudogene TRBV3-2) to TRBJ1-2; unclear D gene. Germline values: CDR1 LGHDT, CDR2 YNNKEL (reference sequence). V lost 6 bases to trimming and J lost 8 bases, with 13 bases between them. The CDR3 runs 12 residues. CDR3 region: CASSYQSRGYTF. Here the CDR3 DNA reads TGTGCCAGCAGTTACCAATCGAGGGGCTACACCTTC.

The V call is TRBV24-1, the J call TRBJ2-3, with 12 bases fitting TRBD2. The CDR3 spans 15 residues. Germline assignment: CDR1 KGHDR and CDR2 SFDVKD. J lost 4 bases, V lost 9 bases, and 7 bases had no gene match. This CDR3 reads CATGYLAGGPDTQYF. CDR3 sequence (DNA): TGTGCCACCGGGTATCTAGCGGGAGGGCCAGATACGCAGTATTTT.

The chain has TRBV5-1 and TRBJ2-1, with 13 bases aligning to TRBD2. The CDR3 is 15 amino acids. Germline V lookup: CDR1 SGHRS, CDR2 YFSETQ. J was trimmed by 5 bases and V by 4 bases; bases with no gene match: 3. The CDR3 spells CASSQLAGGDNEQFF. CDR3 DNA sequence: TGCGCCAGCAGCCAACTAGCGGGAGGGGACAATGAGCAGTTCTTC.

The gene calls are TRBV9 and TRBJ2-3, with D perhaps TRBD2 (6 bases). Trimming took 1 base from V and 2 from J, leaving 11 bases between them. Germline-derived CDR1 and CDR2 are SGDLS and YYNGEE. This CDR3 has 15 residues. CDR3 protein: CASSVLAANTDTQYF. CDR3 nucleotides: TGTGCCAGCAGCGTATTAGCGGCGAACACAGATACGCAGTATTTT.